The subject of this entry is one T cell receptor (beta chain). These data originate in a study of blood T cell repertoires in COVID-19. Study at large: There were acute and convalescent COVID-19 samples, and they came from the United States, Italy and Spain.

V lost 1 base and J 2 bases, leaving 13 bases between the germline ends. CDR1 and CDR2 from the germline V gene are LNHDA and SQIVND (reference sequence). This CDR3 contains 16 residues. Here immunoSEQ multiplex PCR was the method, and the copy in TCRdb shows in-frame clones only, minus some. The repertoire consists of tens of thousands of clones, with approximately 90% occurring once and the leading ten covering 4.5% to 5.5%. Sequencing input: peripheral blood. The rearrangement joins TRBV19 to TRBJ2-3, with D tentatively TRBD1 (7 bases). This receptor was identified in a man aged 65 to 79 with acute or convalescent COVID-19. The CDR3 protein is CASSIAAGQNTDTQYF. CDR3 coding DNA: TGTGCCAGTAGTATAGCCGCGGGACAGAACACAGATACGCAGTATTTT.